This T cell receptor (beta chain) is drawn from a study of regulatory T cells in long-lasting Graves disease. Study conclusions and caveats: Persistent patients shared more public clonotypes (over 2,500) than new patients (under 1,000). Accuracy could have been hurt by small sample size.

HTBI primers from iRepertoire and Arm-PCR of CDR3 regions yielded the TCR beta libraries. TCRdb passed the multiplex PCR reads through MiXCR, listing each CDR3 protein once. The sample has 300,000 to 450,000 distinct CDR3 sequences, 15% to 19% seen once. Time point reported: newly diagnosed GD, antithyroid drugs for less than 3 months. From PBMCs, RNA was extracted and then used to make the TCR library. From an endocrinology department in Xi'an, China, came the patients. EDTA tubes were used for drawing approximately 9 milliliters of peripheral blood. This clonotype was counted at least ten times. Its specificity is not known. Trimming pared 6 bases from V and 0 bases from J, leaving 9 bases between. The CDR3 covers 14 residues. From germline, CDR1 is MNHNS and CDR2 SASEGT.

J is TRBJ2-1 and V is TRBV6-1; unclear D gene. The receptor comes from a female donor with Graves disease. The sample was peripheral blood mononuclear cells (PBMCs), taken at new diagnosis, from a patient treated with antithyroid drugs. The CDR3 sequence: CASRQVSSYNEQFF. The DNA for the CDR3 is TGTGCCAGCAGGCAGGTTAGCTCCTACAATGAGCAGTTCTTC.